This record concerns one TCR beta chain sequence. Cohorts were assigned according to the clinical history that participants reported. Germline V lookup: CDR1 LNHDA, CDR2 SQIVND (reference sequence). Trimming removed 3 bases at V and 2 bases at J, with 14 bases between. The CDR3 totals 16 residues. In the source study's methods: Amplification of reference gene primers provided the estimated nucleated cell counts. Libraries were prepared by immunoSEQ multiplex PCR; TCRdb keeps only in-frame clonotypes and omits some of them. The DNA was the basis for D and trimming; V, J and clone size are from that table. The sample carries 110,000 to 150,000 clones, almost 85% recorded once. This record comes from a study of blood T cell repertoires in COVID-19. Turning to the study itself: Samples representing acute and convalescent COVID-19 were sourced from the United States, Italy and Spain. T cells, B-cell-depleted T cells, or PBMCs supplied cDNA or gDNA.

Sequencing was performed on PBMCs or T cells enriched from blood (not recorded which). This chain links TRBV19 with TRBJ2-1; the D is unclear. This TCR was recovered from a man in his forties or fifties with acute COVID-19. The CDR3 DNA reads TGTGCCAGTAGTATTACCCGCCCTGGCCCCTACAATGAGCAGTTCTTC. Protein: CASSITRPGPYNEQFF.